This is a list of T cell receptor beta chains from one sample in a study of cytomegalovirus exposure and HLA in healthy donors. Assay used: immunoSEQ multiplex PCR; TCRdb lists only in-frame clones, some missing. In the table there are about 150,000 clones, about four fifths of which are singletons. The sample taken for sequencing was PBMCs. The receptor source for this set is a man younger than 45 in good health and CMV-seropositive. Both conserved end residues are part of each CDR3. The D gene is left open where the match is weak. Clone sizes are given selectively: once, few, many, or a class where the clone is expanded.

j_gene: TRBJ2-1
v_gene: TRBV29-1
abundance: NA
d_gene: NA
CDR3aa: CSVRTAETYNEQFF
CDR3nt: TGCAGCGTTAGGACTGCCGAGACCTACAATGAGCAGTTCTTC

j_gene: TRBJ1-6
v_gene: TRBV7-2
abundance: NA
d_gene: TRBD1
CDR3aa: CASSSQVGQPNSPLHF
CDR3nt: TGTGCCAGCAGCTCCCAGGTGGGACAGCCAAATTCACCCCTCCACTTT

j_gene: TRBJ2-3
v_gene: TRBV6-5
abundance: once
d_gene: NA
CDR3aa: CASIQDRARPDTQYF
CDR3nt: TGTGCCAGCATCCAAGACAGAGCGAGGCCAGATACGCAGTATTTT

j_gene: TRBJ1-6
v_gene: TRBV5-1
abundance: NA
d_gene: NA
CDR3aa: CASSLETGPNSPLHF
CDR3nt: TGCGCCAGCAGCTTGGAGACAGGACCGAATTCACCCCTCCACTTT

j_gene: TRBJ2-1
v_gene: TRBV9
abundance: NA
d_gene: NA
CDR3aa: CASSPAARQGSNEQFF
CDR3nt: TGTGCCAGCAGCCCCGCGGCTCGGCAGGGTAGCAATGAGCAGTTCTTC

j_gene: TRBJ1-1
v_gene: TRBV28
abundance: once
d_gene: NA
CDR3aa: CASSTPQGIGTEAFF
CDR3nt: TGTGCCAGCAGTACCCCCCAGGGGATTGGTACTGAAGCTTTCTTT

j_gene: TRBJ2-2
v_gene: TRBV5-1
abundance: NA
d_gene: TRBD2
CDR3aa: CASSPREDGTGELFF
CDR3nt: TGCGCCAGCAGCCCCCGGGAGGATGGGACCGGGGAGCTGTTTTTT

j_gene: TRBJ2-3
v_gene: TRBV6-4
abundance: NA
d_gene: NA
CDR3aa: CASSERSTDTQYF
CDR3nt: TGTGCCAGCAGTGAGCGGAGCACAGATACGCAGTATTTT

j_gene: TRBJ2-2
v_gene: TRBV11-2
abundance: NA
d_gene: TRBD2
CDR3aa: CASNRGGTGELFF
CDR3nt: TGTGCCAGCAACCGGGGGGGCACCGGGGAGCTGTTTTTT

j_gene: TRBJ2-1
v_gene: TRBV5-1
abundance: few
d_gene: TRBD2
CDR3aa: CASSSGTSGTPPFF
CDR3nt: TGCGCCAGCAGCTCCGGGACTAGCGGCACGCCCCCGTTCTTC

j_gene: TRBJ2-7
v_gene: TRBV11-2
abundance: NA
d_gene: NA
CDR3aa: CASIQSPTSYEQYF
CDR3nt: TGTGCCAGCATCCAATCCCCCACTTCCTACGAGCAGTACTTC

j_gene: TRBJ2-7
v_gene: TRBV7-9
abundance: NA
d_gene: NA
CDR3aa: CASSPRGASSYEQYF
CDR3nt: TGTGCCAGCAGCCCTCGGGGGGCCAGCTCCTACGAGCAGTACTTC

j_gene: TRBJ2-3
v_gene: TRBV15
abundance: NA
d_gene: TRBD2
CDR3aa: CATSGLAGSTDTQYF
CDR3nt: TGTGCCACTTCGGGACTAGCGGGGAGCACAGATACGCAGTATTTT

j_gene: TRBJ2-2
v_gene: TRBV4-1
abundance: NA
d_gene: TRBD2
CDR3aa: CASSQVASGISGELFF
CDR3nt: TGCGCCAGCAGCCAAGTGGCTAGCGGGATTTCTGGGGAGCTGTTTTTT

j_gene: TRBJ1-2
v_gene: TRBV14
abundance: NA
d_gene: NA
CDR3aa: CASSQGAGGYTF
CDR3nt: TGTGCCAGCAGCCAGGGGGCTGGTGGCTACACCTTC

j_gene: TRBJ1-5
v_gene: TRBV6-5
abundance: NA
d_gene: NA
CDR3aa: CASSYSHSNQPQHF
CDR3nt: TGTGCCAGCAGCTACAGCCATAGCAATCAGCCCCAGCATTTT

j_gene: TRBJ2-1
v_gene: TRBV11-3
abundance: NA
d_gene: NA
CDR3aa: CASSPRLAEGDEQFF
CDR3nt: TGTGCCAGCAGCCCCCGACTAGCAGAGGGGGATGAGCAGTTCTTC

j_gene: TRBJ1-6
v_gene: TRBV5-1
abundance: once
d_gene: NA
CDR3aa: CASSLDSGVGSPLHF
CDR3nt: TGCGCCAGCAGCTTGGATTCGGGGGTGGGTTCACCCCTCCACTTT

j_gene: TRBJ1-4
v_gene: TRBV28
abundance: NA
d_gene: TRBD1
CDR3aa: CASRLDRVGNEKLFF
CDR3nt: TGTGCCAGCAGACTCGACAGGGTGGGGAATGAAAAACTGTTTTTT

j_gene: TRBJ2-1
v_gene: TRBV12-5
abundance: NA
d_gene: TRBD1
CDR3aa: CASGAGGSSYNEQFF
CDR3nt: TGTGCTAGTGGGGCAGGGGGATCGTCCTACAATGAGCAGTTCTTC

j_gene: TRBJ1-1
v_gene: TRBV27
abundance: NA
d_gene: TRBD1
CDR3aa: CASSPFKGTRGIRNTEAFF
CDR3nt: TGTGCCAGCAGTCCCTTTAAAGGGACCAGGGGGATAAGGAACACTGAAGCTTTCTTT

j_gene: TRBJ1-2
v_gene: TRBV6-5
abundance: NA
d_gene: NA
CDR3aa: CASTSAVPDGYTF
CDR3nt: TGTGCCAGCACTTCCGCAGTTCCCGATGGCTACACCTTC

j_gene: TRBJ2-5
v_gene: TRBV15
abundance: NA
d_gene: NA
CDR3aa: CATSKMGQGETQYF
CDR3nt: TGTGCCACCAGCAAGATGGGCCAGGGAGAGACCCAGTACTTC

j_gene: TRBJ1-2
v_gene: TRBV9
abundance: NA
d_gene: TRBD1
CDR3aa: CASSVDPGTAYGYTF
CDR3nt: TGTGCCAGCAGCGTAGACCCCGGGACAGCCTATGGCTACACCTTC

j_gene: TRBJ1-1
v_gene: TRBV5-1
abundance: NA
d_gene: TRBD1
CDR3aa: CASSEKTGLNTEAFF
CDR3nt: TGCGCCAGCAGCGAGAAGACAGGGCTGAACACTGAAGCTTTCTTT

j_gene: TRBJ2-4
v_gene: TRBV6-6
abundance: NA
d_gene: TRBD1
CDR3aa: CASSFIRDRDQNIQYF
CDR3nt: TGTGCCAGCAGTTTCATCCGGGACAGGGACCAAAACATTCAGTACTTC

j_gene: TRBJ2-1
v_gene: TRBV5-4
abundance: NA
d_gene: NA
CDR3aa: CASSSSRGEDYNEQFF
CDR3nt: TGTGCCAGCAGCTCGTCTCGCGGGGAAGATTACAATGAGCAGTTCTTC

j_gene: TRBJ2-4
v_gene: TRBV5-4
abundance: NA
d_gene: NA
CDR3aa: CASSLGRENIQYF
CDR3nt: TGTGCCAGCAGCTTGGGAAGAGAAAACATTCAGTACTTC

j_gene: TRBJ2-1
v_gene: TRBV19
abundance: NA
d_gene: TRBD2
CDR3aa: CASSPGLAGESAQFF
CDR3nt: TGTGCCAGTAGTCCGGGACTAGCGGGAGAATCGGCGCAGTTCTTC

j_gene: TRBJ2-1
v_gene: TRBV9
abundance: NA
d_gene: TRBD2
CDR3aa: CASSKILAGTNEQFF
CDR3nt: TGTGCCAGCAGCAAAATTCTAGCGGGGACCAATGAGCAGTTCTTC

j_gene: TRBJ2-7
v_gene: TRBV4-2
abundance: NA
d_gene: TRBD1
CDR3aa: CASSQGPGQGSYEQYF
CDR3nt: TGTGCCAGCAGCCAAGGACCGGGACAGGGCTCCTACGAGCAGTACTTC

j_gene: TRBJ1-5
v_gene: TRBV6-5
abundance: NA
d_gene: TRBD1
CDR3aa: CASSKDRGGNQPQHF
CDR3nt: TGTGCCAGCAGTAAGGACAGGGGGGGGAATCAGCCCCAGCATTTT

j_gene: TRBJ2-5
v_gene: TRBV29-1
abundance: NA
d_gene: TRBD2
CDR3aa: CSAGLAGGTETQYF
CDR3nt: TGCAGCGCCGGACTAGCGGGAGGAACTGAGACCCAGTACTTC

j_gene: TRBJ2-2
v_gene: TRBV4-1
abundance: NA
d_gene: TRBD2
CDR3aa: CASSQDDPAGANTGELFF
CDR3nt: TGCGCCAGCAGCCAAGATGATCCAGCGGGGGCGAACACCGGGGAGCTGTTTTTT

j_gene: TRBJ1-1
v_gene: TRBV30
abundance: NA
d_gene: NA
CDR3aa: CAWIGANTEAFF
CDR3nt: TGTGCCTGGATAGGGGCTAACACTGAAGCTTTCTTT

j_gene: TRBJ2-2
v_gene: TRBV19
abundance: few
d_gene: TRBD2
CDR3aa: CASSMGTSGRNTGELFF
CDR3nt: TGTGCCAGTAGTATGGGGACTAGCGGGCGGAACACCGGGGAGCTGTTTTTT

j_gene: TRBJ2-6
v_gene: TRBV15
abundance: NA
d_gene: TRBD1
CDR3aa: CATSALSGRGSGANVLTF
CDR3nt: TGTGCCACCAGCGCACTATCGGGCAGGGGGTCTGGGGCCAACGTCCTGACTTTC

j_gene: TRBJ1-4
v_gene: TRBV18
abundance: NA
d_gene: NA
CDR3aa: CASSNREISDEKLFF
CDR3nt: TGTGCCAGCTCAAACCGGGAAATCTCGGATGAAAAACTGTTTTTT

j_gene: TRBJ2-1
v_gene: TRBV12-5
abundance: few
d_gene: TRBD2
CDR3aa: CASGLEPRAAGEVNEQFF
CDR3nt: TGTGCTAGTGGTTTGGAGCCTAGAGCGGCGGGAGAGGTCAATGAGCAGTTCTTC

j_gene: TRBJ2-1
v_gene: TRBV15
abundance: NA
d_gene: TRBD1
CDR3aa: CATSRVRQGIYNEQFF
CDR3nt: TGTGCCACCAGCAGAGTTCGACAGGGGATCTACAATGAGCAGTTCTTC

j_gene: TRBJ2-2
v_gene: TRBV4-1
abundance: NA
d_gene: TRBD1
CDR3aa: CASSLEGAGNTGELFF
CDR3nt: TGCGCCAGCAGCCTAGAGGGGGCCGGGAACACCGGGGAGCTGTTTTTT